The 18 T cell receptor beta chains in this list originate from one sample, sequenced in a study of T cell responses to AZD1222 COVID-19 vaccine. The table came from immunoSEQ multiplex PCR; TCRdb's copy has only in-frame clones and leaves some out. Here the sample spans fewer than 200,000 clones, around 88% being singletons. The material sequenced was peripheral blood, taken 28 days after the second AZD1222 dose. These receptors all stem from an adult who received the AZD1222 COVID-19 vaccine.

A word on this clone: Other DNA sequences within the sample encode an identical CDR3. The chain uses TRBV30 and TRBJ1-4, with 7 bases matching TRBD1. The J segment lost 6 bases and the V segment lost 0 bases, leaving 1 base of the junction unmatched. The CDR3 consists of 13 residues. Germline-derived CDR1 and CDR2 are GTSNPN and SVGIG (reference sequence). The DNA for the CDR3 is TGTGCCTGGAGTGTGCAGGGGGATGAAAAACTGTTTTTT. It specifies CAWSVQGDEKLFF.

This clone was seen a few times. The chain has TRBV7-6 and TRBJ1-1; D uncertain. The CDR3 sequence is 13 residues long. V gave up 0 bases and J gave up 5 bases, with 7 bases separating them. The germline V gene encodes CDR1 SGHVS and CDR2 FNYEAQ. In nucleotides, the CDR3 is TGTGCCAGCAGCTTAGCGTTGGGGACTGAAGCTTTCTTT. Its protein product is CASSLALGTEAFF.

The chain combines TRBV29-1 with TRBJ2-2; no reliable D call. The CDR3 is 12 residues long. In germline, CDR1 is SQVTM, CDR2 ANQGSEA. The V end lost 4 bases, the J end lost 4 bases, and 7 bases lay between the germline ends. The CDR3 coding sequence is TGCAGCGTTGGAGGCCGCACCGGGGAGCTGTTTTTT. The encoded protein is CSVGGRTGELFF.

CDR3 region: CASRHRDVNTEAFF. CDR3 bases: TGTGCCAGTAGACACAGGGACGTGAACACTGAAGCTTTCTTT. This chain uses TRBV19 with TRBJ1-1; a weak D match, TRBD1 (6 bases). The germline V gene encodes CDR1 LNHDA and CDR2 SQIVND (reference sequence). The CDR3 is made up of 14 amino acids. V gave up 6 bases and J gave up 0 bases, with 11 bases separating them.

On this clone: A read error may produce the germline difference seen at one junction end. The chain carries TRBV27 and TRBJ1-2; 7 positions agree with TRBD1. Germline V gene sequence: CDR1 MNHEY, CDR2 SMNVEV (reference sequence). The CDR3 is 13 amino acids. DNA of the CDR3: TGTGCCAGCAGTTTCGGACAGGAGGCCCCACCGATCTTC. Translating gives CASSFGQEAPPIF.

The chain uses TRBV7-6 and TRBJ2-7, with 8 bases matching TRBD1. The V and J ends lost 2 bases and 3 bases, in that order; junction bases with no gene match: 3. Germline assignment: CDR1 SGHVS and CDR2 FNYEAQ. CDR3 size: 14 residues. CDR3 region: CASSLRTGIYEQYF. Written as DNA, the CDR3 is TGTGCCAGCAGCTTAAGGACAGGGATCTACGAGCAGTACTTC. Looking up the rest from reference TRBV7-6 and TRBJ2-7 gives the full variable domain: GAGVSQSPRYKVTKRGQDVALRCDPISGHVSLYWYRQALGQGPEFLTYFNYEAQQDKSGLPNDRFSAERPEGSISTLTIQRTEQRDSAMYRCASSLRTGIYEQYFGPGTRLTVT.

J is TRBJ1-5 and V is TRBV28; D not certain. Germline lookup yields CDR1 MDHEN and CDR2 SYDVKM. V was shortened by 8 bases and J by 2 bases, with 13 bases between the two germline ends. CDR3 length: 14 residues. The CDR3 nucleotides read TGTGCCAGCTGGCAAAGGTGGGGCAATCAGCCCCAGCATTTT. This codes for CASWQRWGNQPQHF.

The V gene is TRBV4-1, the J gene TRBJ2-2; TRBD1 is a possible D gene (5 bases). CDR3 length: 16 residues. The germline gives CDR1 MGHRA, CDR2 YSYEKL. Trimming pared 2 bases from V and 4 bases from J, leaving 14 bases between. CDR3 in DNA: TGCGCCAGCAGCCAAAGCAGGGATTCGAGCACCGGGGAGCTGTTTTTT. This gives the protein CASSQSRDSSTGELFF.

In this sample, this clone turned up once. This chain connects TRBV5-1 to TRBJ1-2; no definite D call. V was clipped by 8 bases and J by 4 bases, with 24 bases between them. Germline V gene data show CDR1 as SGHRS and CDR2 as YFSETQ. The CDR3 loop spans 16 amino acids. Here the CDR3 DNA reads TGCGCCAGGTCCGAGGAGGGATTTGCTCAAGGCTATGGCTACACCTTC. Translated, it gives CARSEEGFAQGYGYTF. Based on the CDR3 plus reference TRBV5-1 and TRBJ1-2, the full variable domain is KAGVTQTPRYLIKTRGQQVTLSCSPISGHRSVSWYQQTPGQGLQFLFEYFSETQRNKGNFPGRFSGRQFSNSRSEMNVSTLELGDSALYLCARSEEGFAQGYGYTFGSGTRLTVV.

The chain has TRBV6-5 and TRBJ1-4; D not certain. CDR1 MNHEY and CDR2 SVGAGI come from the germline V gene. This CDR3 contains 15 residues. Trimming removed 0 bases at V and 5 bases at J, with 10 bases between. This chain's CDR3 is CASSYSGSQNEKLFF. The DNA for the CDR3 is TGTGCCAGCAGTTACTCCGGCAGCCAGAATGAAAAACTGTTTTTT.

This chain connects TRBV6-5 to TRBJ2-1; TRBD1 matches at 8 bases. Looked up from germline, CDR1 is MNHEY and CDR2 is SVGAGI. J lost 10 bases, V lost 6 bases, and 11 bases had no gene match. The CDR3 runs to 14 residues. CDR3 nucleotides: TGTGCCAGCAGATCCACCCAGGGGGCCTGGGAGCAGTTCTTC. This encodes CASRSTQGAWEQFF.

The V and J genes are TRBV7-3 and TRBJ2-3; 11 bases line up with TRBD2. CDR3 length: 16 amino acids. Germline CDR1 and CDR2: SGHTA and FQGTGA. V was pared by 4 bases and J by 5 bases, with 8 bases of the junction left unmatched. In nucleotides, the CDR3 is TGTGCCAGCAGCTCTGTAGCGGGGGGGCTAGTAGATACGCAGTATTTT. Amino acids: CASSSVAGGLVDTQYF.

The CDR3 here is CASSSREGSYEQYF. CDR3 sequence (DNA): TGTGCCAGCAGTTCTCGTGAGGGTTCCTACGAGCAGTACTTC. The rearrangement links TRBV27 to TRBJ2-7, with a weak D call TRBD2 (5 bases). V was trimmed by 4 bases and J by 1 base, leaving 11 bases between them. The germline CDR1 and CDR2 sequences are MNHEY and SMNVEV (reference sequence). This CDR3 spans 14 amino acids.

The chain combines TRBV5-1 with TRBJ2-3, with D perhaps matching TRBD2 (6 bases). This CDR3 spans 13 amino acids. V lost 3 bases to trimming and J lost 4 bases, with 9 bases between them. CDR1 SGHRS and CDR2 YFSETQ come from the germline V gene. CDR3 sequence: CASSSGTSDTQYF. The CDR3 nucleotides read TGCGCCAGCAGCTCCGGGACTTCAGATACGCAGTATTTT. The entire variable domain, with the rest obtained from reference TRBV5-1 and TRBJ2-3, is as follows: KAGVTQTPRYLIKTRGQQVTLSCSPISGHRSVSWYQQTPGQGLQFLFEYFSETQRNKGNFPGRFSGRQFSNSRSEMNVSTLELGDSALYLCASSSGTSDTQYFGPGTRLTVL.

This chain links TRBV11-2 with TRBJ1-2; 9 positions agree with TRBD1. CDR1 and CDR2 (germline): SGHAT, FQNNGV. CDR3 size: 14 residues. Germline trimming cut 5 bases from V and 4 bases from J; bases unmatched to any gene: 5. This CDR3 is CASSQGDRVYGYTF. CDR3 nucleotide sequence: TGTGCCAGCAGCCAAGGGGACAGGGTCTATGGCTACACCTTC.

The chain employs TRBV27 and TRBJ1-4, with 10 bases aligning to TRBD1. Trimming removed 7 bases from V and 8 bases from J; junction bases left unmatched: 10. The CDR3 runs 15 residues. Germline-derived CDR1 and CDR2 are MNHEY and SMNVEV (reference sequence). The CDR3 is CASTMTGTGEEKLFF. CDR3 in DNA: TGTGCCAGCACCATGACCGGGACAGGGGAGGAAAAACTGTTTTTT.

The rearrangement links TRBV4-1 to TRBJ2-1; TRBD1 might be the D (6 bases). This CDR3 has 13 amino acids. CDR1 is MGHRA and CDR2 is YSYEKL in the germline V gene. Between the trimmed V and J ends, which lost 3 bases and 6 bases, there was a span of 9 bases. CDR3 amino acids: CASSQNRANEQFF. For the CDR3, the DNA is TGCGCCAGCAGCCAGAACAGGGCCAATGAGCAGTTCTTC.

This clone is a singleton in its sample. CDR3 protein: CASSHPGQGGRAGNTIYF. In nucleotides, the CDR3 is TGTGCCAGCAGCCACCCTGGACAGGGGGGTCGGGCTGGAAACACCATATATTTT. The rearrangement links TRBV3-1 (or the pseudogene TRBV3-2) to TRBJ1-3, with TRBD1 identical over 10 bases. The CDR3 extends over 18 amino acids. Trimming at V came to 3 bases and at J to 2 bases, leaving 10 bases not matched to a gene. The germline CDR1 and CDR2 sequences are LGHDT and YNNKEL (reference sequence).